A few counts support the clone carrying this T cell receptor beta chain. Its antigen is not identified. All sorted populations exceeded 95% purity. This record comes from a study of beta chain features in type 1 diabetes. Since all of the isolated RNA was reverse transcribed, expressed TCRB transcripts were what got sequenced. The data were produced by immunoSEQ multiplex PCR, yet TCRdb's version contains in-frame clones alone and is incomplete. The sample contains around 280,000 clones, 15% of which appear only once. Study-wide points: Among patients with Type 1 diabetes, TCRB CDR3s were moderately but significantly shorter in every one of the four CD4+ subsets.

CDR1 is SQVTM, CDR2 ANQGSEA, per germline. Trimming took 6 bases from V and 1 from J, leaving 10 bases between them. The CDR3 consists of 13 residues. The rearrangement links TRBV29-1 to TRBJ1-5; D may be TRBD1 (5 bases). This clonotype was sampled from a man aged 18 to 29 with type 1 diabetes. Input material: naive CD4+ T cells from blood. CDR3: CSVKRGSNQPQHF. Written as DNA, the CDR3 is TGCAGCGTCAAACGGGGGAGCAATCAGCCCCAGCATTTT.